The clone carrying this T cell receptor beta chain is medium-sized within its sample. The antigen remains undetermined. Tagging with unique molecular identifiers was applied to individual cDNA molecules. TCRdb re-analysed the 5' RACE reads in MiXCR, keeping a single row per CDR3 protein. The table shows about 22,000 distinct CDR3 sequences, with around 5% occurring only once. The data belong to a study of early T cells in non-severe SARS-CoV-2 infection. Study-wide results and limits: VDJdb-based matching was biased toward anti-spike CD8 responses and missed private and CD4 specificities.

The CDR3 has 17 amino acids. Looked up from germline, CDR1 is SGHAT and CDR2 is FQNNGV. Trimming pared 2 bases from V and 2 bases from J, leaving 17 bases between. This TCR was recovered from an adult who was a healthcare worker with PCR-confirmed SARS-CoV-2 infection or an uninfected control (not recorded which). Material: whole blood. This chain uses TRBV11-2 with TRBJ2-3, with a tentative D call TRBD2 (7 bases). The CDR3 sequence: CASSLRPAGDTTDTQYF. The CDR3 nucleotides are TGTGCCAGCAGCTTACGCCCCGCGGGGGACACCACAGATACGCAGTATTTT.